The clone carrying this T cell receptor beta chain is medium-sized within its sample. The antigen remains unidentified. Methods used by the authors: A distant-metastasis classifier for papillary thyroid cancer was built using CDR3 differences across clinicopathological groups. TCRdb re-analyzed the PCR reads through MiXCR. Here the V and J calls rest on TCRdb's processing, not on the authors' analysis. Among 42,000 or so clones listed, approximately 20% were seen once. All patients were untreated before thyroid surgery. The CDR3 covers 17 residues. J lost 5 bases, V lost 5 bases, and 6 bases had no gene match. CDR1 is MDHEN, CDR2 SYDVKM, per germline. These data are taken from a study of metastatic and nonmetastatic thyroid tumors. Study as a whole: Blood and tumor or nodule tissue repertoires from malignant and benign thyroid patients were compared. Findings and limits, study-wide: For both blood and tumor, malignant thyroid tumors reportedly showed significantly higher TCR beta diversity than benign nodules did.

The sequencing input was tumor tissue. The chain carries TRBV28 and TRBJ2-1; 16 bases are a match to TRBD2. This TCR derives from a female donor with papillary thyroid cancer or a benign thyroid nodule (not recorded which). Some clones in this sample may be carry-over from other donors' samples. The CDR3 nucleotides are TGTGCCAGCAGTCCGGGACTAGCGGGAGGGCCAGACAATGAGCAGTTCTTC. Protein: CASSPGLAGGPDNEQFF.